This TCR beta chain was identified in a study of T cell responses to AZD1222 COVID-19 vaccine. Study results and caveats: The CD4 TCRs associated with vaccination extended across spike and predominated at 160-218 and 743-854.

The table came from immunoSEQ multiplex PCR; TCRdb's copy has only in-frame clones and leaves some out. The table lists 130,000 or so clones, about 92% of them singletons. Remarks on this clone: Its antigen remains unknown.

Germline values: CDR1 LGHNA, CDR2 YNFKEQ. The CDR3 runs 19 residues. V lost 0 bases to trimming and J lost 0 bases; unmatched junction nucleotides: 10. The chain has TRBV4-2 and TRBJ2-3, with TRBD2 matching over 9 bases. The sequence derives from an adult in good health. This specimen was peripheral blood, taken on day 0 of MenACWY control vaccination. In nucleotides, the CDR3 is TGTGCCAGCAGCCAAGACCCGGCGGGGGGGTTGCCTAGCACAGATACGCAGTATTTT. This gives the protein CASSQDPAGGLPSTDTQYF.